These 11 T cell receptor beta chains originate from one sample sequenced in a study of blood T cells in healthy people across ages. A J-beta primer mix and a sample-barcoded 5' primer were used in a second PCR of about 7 to 12 cycles. A single record per CDR3 protein comes from TCRdb applying MiXCR to the 5' RACE reads. The sample lists about 1.6 million distinct CDR3 sequences; around 36% were seen once. Sequenced input: blood. Receptors originate from a woman aged 25 to 39 in good health.

The rearrangement joins TRBV7-2 to TRBJ2-7; TRBD1 agrees at 12 bases. J lost 6 bases, V lost 2 bases, and 5 bases had no gene match. Germline CDR1 reads SGHTA; CDR2 reads FQGNSA. The CDR3 totals 15 residues. The CDR3 DNA sequence: TGTGCCAGCAGCTTATCCGGGACAGGGGGCCTCGAGCAGTACTTC. It yields the protein CASSLSGTGGLEQYF. The variable domain in full, completed from reference TRBV7-2 and TRBJ2-7, reads GAGVSQSPSNKVTEKGKDVELRCDPISGHTALYWYRQSLGQGLEFLIYFQGNSAPDKSGLPSDRFSAERTGGSVSTLTIQRTQQEDSAVYLCASSLSGTGGLEQYFGPGTRLTVT.

This chain connects TRBV27 to TRBJ2-1; TRBD2 agrees at 8 bases. V lost 7 bases and J lost 4; bases outside the gene matches: 6. From germline, CDR1 is MNHEY and CDR2 SMNVEV (reference sequence). This CDR3 has 14 residues. CDR3 loop: CASTTGGPYNEQFF. CDR3 coding DNA: TGTGCCAGCACAACGGGGGGGCCTTACAATGAGCAGTTCTTC.

This clonotype came up a few times. The chain recombines TRBV5-1 with TRBJ1-4; D gene ambiguous. The CDR3 consists of 14 residues. Germline loops: CDR1 SGHRS, CDR2 YFSETQ. Trimming left V 4 bases short and J 0 bases short, with 7 bases between. The CDR3 region is CASSLKATNEKLFF. The CDR3 nucleotides are TGCGCCAGCAGCCTCAAAGCAACTAATGAAAAACTGTTTTTT. Together with reference TRBV5-1 and TRBJ1-4, the CDR3 gives the full variable domain: KAGVTQTPRYLIKTRGQQVTLSCSPISGHRSVSWYQQTPGQGLQFLFEYFSETQRNKGNFPGRFSGRQFSNSRSEMNVSTLELGDSALYLCASSLKATNEKLFFGSGTQLSVL.

This clonotype was detected only a few times. This chain uses TRBV6-6 with TRBJ1-2, with D perhaps matching TRBD1 (5 bases). The CDR3 is 14 amino acids. Per the germline V gene, CDR1 is MNHNY and CDR2 is SVGAGI (reference sequence). V lost 2 bases, J lost 5 bases, and 12 bases lay in between. Here the CDR3 DNA reads TGTGCCAGCAGTTACGGGACCCGGGGATATGGCTACACCTTC. It is translated as CASSYGTRGYGYTF.

This clonotype was recorded at least ten times. J is TRBJ2-1 and V is TRBV9; D uncertain. Germline V gene lookup returns CDR1 SGDLS and CDR2 YYNGEE. This CDR3 has 12 residues. V shed 4 bases and J shed 6 bases, with 8 bases lying between them. The CDR3 spells CASSPHFNEQFF. In nucleotides, the CDR3 is TGTGCCAGCAGCCCCCATTTCAATGAGCAGTTCTTC.

Ten or more counts support this clonotype. The rearrangement uses TRBV7-2 and TRBJ2-3; TRBD2 agrees at 10 bases. CDR3 length: 16 residues. V lost 5 bases and J lost 1; bases outside the gene matches: 6. Germline V gene sequence: CDR1 SGHTA, CDR2 FQGNSA. The CDR3 DNA sequence: TGTGCCAGCAGCAACCCTCTAGCGGGGGGCACAGATACGCAGTATTTT. Amino acid sequence: CASSNPLAGGTDTQYF. Full variable domain (outside the CDR3, taken from reference TRBV7-2 and TRBJ2-3): GAGVSQSPSNKVTEKGKDVELRCDPISGHTALYWYRQSLGQGLEFLIYFQGNSAPDKSGLPSDRFSAERTGGSVSTLTIQRTQQEDSAVYLCASSNPLAGGTDTQYFGPGTRLTVL.

This clonotype has a handful of counts. The V call is TRBV7-9, the J call TRBJ2-7; D unresolved. This CDR3 has 15 amino acids. Per the germline V gene, CDR1 is SEHNR and CDR2 is FQNEAQ (reference sequence). Trimming removed 1 base at V and 3 bases at J, with 13 bases between. CDR3 residues: CASSLDALGRYEQYF. The CDR3 nucleotides read TGTGCCAGCAGCTTAGATGCACTGGGCCGCTACGAGCAGTACTTC.

The rearrangement uses TRBV11-2 and TRBJ2-5; D is unclear. The V and J ends lost 3 bases and 5 bases respectively, with 10 bases between them. Per the germline V gene, CDR1 is SGHAT and CDR2 is FQNNGV. The CDR3 has 13 residues. This CDR3 is CASSFAKGETQYF. DNA for the CDR3: TGTGCCAGCAGCTTCGCCAAAGGGGAGACCCAGTACTTC. Full variable domain (outside the CDR3, taken from reference TRBV11-2 and TRBJ2-5): EAGVAQSPRYKIIEKRQSVAFWCNPISGHATLYWYQQILGQGPKLLIQFQNNGVVDDSQLPKDRFSAERLKGVDSTLKIQPAKLEDSAVYLCASSFAKGETQYFGPGTRLLVL.

With regard to this clonotype: The junction departs from the called germline gene at one end, perhaps through a read error. V is TRBV4-2 and J is TRBJ2-3, with D perhaps given as TRBD1 or TRBD2 (5 bases each). The germline V gene has CDR1 LGHNA and CDR2 YNFKEQ. The CDR3 has 17 residues. The CDR3 region has the DNA TGTGCCAACAGCCAAGATTTTTCTGGTCCGGGGCCAGATACGCAGTATTTT. Its translation: CANSQDFSGPGPDTQYF.

The V gene is TRBV6-1, the J gene TRBJ2-5; possibly TRBD2 for D (5 bases). This CDR3 region has 15 residues. From germline, CDR1 is MNHNS and CDR2 SASEGT. Trimming took 7 bases from V and 2 from J, leaving 17 bases between them. The CDR3 nucleotides are TGTGCCAGCACCCTTTTTATAGGCGGGCAAGAGACCCAGTACTTC. It is translated as CASTLFIGGQETQYF.

This clonotype was counted between two and nine times. The chain uses TRBV10-2 and TRBJ2-3; TRBD1 might be the D (5 bases). The V end lost 2 bases, the J end lost 5 bases, and 14 bases lay between the germline ends. Germline V gene lookup returns CDR1 WSHSY and CDR2 SAAADI. The CDR3 extends over 15 amino acids. The CDR3 DNA sequence: TGCGCCAGCAGTGAGGCGGCTAGTACAGGAGATACGCAGTATTTT. Amino acid sequence: CASSEAASTGDTQYF.